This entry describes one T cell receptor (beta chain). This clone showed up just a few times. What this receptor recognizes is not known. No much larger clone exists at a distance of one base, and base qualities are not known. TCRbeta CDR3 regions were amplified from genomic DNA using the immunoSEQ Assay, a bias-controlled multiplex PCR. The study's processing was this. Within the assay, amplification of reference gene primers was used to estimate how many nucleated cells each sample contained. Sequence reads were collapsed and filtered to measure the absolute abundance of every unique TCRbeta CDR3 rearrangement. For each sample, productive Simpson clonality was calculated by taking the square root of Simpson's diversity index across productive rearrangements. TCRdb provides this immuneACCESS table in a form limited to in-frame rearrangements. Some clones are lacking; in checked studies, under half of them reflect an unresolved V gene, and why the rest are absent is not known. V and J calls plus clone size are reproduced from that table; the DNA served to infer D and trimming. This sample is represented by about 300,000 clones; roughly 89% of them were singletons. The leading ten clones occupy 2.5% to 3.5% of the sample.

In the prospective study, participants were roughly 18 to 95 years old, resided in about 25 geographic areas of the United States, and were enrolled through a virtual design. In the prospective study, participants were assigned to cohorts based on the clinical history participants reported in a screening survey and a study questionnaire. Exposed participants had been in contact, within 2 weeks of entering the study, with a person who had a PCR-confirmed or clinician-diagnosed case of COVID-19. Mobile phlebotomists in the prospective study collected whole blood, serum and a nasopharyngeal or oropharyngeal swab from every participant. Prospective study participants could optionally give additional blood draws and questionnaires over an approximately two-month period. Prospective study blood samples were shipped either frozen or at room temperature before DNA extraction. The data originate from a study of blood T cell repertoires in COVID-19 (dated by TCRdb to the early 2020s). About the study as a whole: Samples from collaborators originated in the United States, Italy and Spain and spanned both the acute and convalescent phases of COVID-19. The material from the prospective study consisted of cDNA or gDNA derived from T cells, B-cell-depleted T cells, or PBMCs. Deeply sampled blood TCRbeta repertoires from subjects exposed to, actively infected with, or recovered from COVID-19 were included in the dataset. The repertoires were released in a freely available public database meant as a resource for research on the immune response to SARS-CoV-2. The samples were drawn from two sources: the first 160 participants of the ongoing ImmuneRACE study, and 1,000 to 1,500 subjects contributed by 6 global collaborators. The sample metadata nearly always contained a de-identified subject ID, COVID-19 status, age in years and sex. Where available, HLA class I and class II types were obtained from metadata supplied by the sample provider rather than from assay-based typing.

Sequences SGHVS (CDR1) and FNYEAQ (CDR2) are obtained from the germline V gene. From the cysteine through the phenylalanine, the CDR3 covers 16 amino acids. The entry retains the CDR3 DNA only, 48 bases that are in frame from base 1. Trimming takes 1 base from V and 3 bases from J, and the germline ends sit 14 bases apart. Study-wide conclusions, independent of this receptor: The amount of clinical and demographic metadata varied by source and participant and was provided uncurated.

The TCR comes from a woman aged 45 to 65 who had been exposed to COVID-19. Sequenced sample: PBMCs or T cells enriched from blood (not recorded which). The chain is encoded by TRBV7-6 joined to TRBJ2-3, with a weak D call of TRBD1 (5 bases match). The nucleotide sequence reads TGTGCCAGCAGCTTAGGATCAGGGATGGGAACAGATACGCAGTATTTT. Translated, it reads CASSLGSGMGTDTQYF.